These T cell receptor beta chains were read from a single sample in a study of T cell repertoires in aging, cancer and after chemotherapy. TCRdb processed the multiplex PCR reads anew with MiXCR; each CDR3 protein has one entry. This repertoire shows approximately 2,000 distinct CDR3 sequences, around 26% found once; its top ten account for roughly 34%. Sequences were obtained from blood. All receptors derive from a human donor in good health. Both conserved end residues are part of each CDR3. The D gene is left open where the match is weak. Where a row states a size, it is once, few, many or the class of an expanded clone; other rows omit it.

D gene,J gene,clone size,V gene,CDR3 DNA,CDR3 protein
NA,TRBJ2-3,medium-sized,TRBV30,TGTGCCCGGACGGGTTTTGGCACAGATACGCAGTATTTT,CARTGFGTDTQYF
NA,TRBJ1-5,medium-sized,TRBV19,TGTGCCAGTAGCCATGGGTGGCGACAGAAAGCTAATCAGCCCCAGCATTTT,CASSHGWRQKANQPQHF
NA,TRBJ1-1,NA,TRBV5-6,TGTGCCAGCAGGCAAACAGGGTCCCCTGAAGCTTTCTTT,CASRQTGSPEAFF
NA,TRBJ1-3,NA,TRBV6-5,TGTGCCAGCAGTTCCGGGGGGCTTCCAGGAAACACCATATATTTT,CASSSGGLPGNTIYF
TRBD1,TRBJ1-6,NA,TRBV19,TGTGCCAGTAGTTTCGGGACAGACCCGGCCAATTCACCCCTCCACTTT,CASSFGTDPANSPLHF
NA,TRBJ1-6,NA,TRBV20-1,TGCAGCGCCAACAAGGACGGCCGGTTGAATTCACCCCTCCACTTT,CSANKDGRLNSPLHF
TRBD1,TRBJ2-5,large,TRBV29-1,TGCAGCGTTAAGTTACAGGGGGCGGGAGAGACCCAGTACTTC,CSVKLQGAGETQYF
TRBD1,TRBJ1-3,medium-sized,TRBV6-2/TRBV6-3,TGTGCCAGCCTCCGGGACAGCTCTGGAAACACCATATATTTT,CASLRDSSGNTIYF
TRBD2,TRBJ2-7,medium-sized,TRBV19,TGTGCCAGTAGTAACCCGCTAGCGGGCACCCGTGGCGGCGAGCAGTACTTC,CASSNPLAGTRGGEQYF
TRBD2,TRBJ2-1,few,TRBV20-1,TGCAGTGCTAGAGTGTCTAGCGGGAGCTATGAGCAGTTCTTC,CSARVSSGSYEQFF
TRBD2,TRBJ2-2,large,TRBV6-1,TGTGCCAGCAGTGAAGGAGCGGGGGGGCCTGAGGAGCTGTTTTTT,CASSEGAGGPEELFF
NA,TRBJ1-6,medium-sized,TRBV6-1,TGTGCCAGCAGTGTCAGTTCGGGGATTCGGTCACCCCTCCACTTT,CASSVSSGIRSPLHF
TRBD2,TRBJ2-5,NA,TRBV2,TGTGCCAGCAGTGATAGGACTAGTCAAGAGACCCAGTACTTC,CASSDRTSQETQYF
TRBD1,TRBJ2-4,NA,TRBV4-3,TGCGCCAGCAGCCAAGCGGAAGGGACAGGGGGAAACATTCAGTACTTC,CASSQAEGTGGNIQYF
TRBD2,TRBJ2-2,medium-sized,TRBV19,TGTGCCAGTAGTATTTATTGGGGGGGCACCGGGGAGCTGTTTTTT,CASSIYWGGTGELFF
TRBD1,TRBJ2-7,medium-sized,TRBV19,TGTGCCAGTAGATCGACAGGGAACTACGAGCAGTACTTC,CASRSTGNYEQYF
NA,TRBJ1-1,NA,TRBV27,TGTGCCAGCAGTTCCGGGCCAGGCCGAGGTCAAGACACTGAAGCTTTCTTT,CASSSGPGRGQDTEAFF
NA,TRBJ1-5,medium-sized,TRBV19,TGTGCCAGCTGCTCGGGCCCGTCGGACACAAGCTATAGCAATCAGCCCCAGCATTTT,CASCSGPSDTSYSNQPQHF
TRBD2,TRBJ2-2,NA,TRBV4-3,TGCGCCAGCAGCCAAGGCCTTTCGGTTTTGAGCGGGAGAGGAGGCGGGGAGCTGTTTTTT,CASSQGLSVLSGRGGGELFF
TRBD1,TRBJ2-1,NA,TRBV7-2,TGTGCCAGCAGCTTAGGGACAGGGGTGATCTACAATGAGCAGTTCTTC,CASSLGTGVIYNEQFF
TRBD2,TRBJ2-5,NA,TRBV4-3,TGCGCCAGCAGATGGGGGTCTAGCGGGGGGGCAGAGACCCAGTACTTC,CASRWGSSGGAETQYF
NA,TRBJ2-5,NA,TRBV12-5,TGTGCTAGTGCCATCAGCGTGGGTCGGGCCCAGTACTTC,CASAISVGRAQYF
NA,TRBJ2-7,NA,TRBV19,TGTGCCAGCCGACCCGGGACCGTGAGCTCCTACGAGCAGTACTTC,CASRPGTVSSYEQYF
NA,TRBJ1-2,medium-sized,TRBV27,TGTGCCAGCAGTCCCAGGATCGGGGCTAACTATGGCTACACCTTC,CASSPRIGANYGYTF
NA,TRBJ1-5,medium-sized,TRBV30,TGTGCCTGGAGTGACTCAAGGGGTACCCAGCATTTT,CAWSDSRGTQHF
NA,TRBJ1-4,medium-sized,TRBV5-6,TGTGCCAGCAGCAGTCGTTGGGGGTTTAGTGAAAAACTGTTTTTT,CASSSRWGFSEKLFF
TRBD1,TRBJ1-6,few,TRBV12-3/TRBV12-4,TGTGCCAGCAGTAGCCGTGACAGGGGAGGTTCACCCCTCCACTTT,CASSSRDRGGSPLHF
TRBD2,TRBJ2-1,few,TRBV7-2,TGTGCATCTCTAGCGGGGGCAGTTAATGAGCAGTTCTTC,CASLAGAVNEQFF
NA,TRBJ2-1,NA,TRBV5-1,TGCGCCAGCAGCTTGGAAGCAGGCGACTTCTACAATGAGCAGTTCTTC,CASSLEAGDFYNEQFF
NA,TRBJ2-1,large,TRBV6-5,TGTGCCAGCAGTGGCACAGGTTTGACCTTCTTC,CASSGTGLTFF
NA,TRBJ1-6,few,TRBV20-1,TGCAGTGCTAGGGTCGGAATCTATAATTCACCCCTCCACTTT,CSARVGIYNSPLHF
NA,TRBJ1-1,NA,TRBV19,TGTGCCAGTAGTATTTATCAGGGATTGGCTTTCTTT,CASSIYQGLAFF
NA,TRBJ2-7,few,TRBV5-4,TGTGCCAGCAGCGGATCCGGGACCGCTTCCTACGAGCAGTACTTC,CASSGSGTASYEQYF
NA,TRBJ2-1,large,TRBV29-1,TGCAGCGTTGCGGGGGGCAGCTCCTACAATGAGCAGTTCTTC,CSVAGGSSYNEQFF
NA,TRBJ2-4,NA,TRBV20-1,TGCAGTGCTAGGCGGCTAGCCAAAAACATTCAGTACTTC,CSARRLAKNIQYF
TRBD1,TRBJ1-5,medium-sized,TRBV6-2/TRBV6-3,TGTGCCAGCAGCCGACAGGGCGGGAGCAATCAGCCCCAGCATTTT,CASSRQGGSNQPQHF
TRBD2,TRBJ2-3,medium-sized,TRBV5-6,TGTGCCAGCAGCCTGAGGGGACTAGCGCCTAGCACAGATACGCAGTATTTT,CASSLRGLAPSTDTQYF
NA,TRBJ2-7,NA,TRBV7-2,TGTGCCAGCAGCTTGTCCCTACAGGGCTACGAGCAGTACTTC,CASSLSLQGYEQYF
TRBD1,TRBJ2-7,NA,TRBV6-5,TGTGCCAGCAGAACCGGGACAGGATCCTACGAGCAGTACTTC,CASRTGTGSYEQYF
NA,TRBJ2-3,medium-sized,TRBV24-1,TGTGCCACCAGTGCCCGGGTGCATGGAGATACGCAGTATTTT,CATSARVHGDTQYF
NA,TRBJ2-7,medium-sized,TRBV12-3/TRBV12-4,TGTGCCAGCAGTTTGGGGGGGCAAGTTTCCGAGCAGTACTTC,CASSLGGQVSEQYF